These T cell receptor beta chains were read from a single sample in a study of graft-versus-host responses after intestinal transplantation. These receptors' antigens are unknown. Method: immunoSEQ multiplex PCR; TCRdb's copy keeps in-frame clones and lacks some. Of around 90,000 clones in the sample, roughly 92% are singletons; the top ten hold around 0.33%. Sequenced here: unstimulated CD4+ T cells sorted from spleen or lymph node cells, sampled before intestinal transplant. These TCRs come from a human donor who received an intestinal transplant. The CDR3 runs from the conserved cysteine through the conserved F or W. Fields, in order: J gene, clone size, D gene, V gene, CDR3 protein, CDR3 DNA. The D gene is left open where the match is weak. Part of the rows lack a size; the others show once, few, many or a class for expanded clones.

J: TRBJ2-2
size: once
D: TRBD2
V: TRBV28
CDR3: CASNYRGRLRTGELFF
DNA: TGTGCCAGCAATTACCGCGGGAGGCTCAGAACCGGGGAGCTGTTTTTT

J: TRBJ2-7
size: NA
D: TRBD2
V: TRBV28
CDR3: CASSLWAPGTSGTYEQYF
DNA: TGTGCCAGCAGTTTATGGGCTCCAGGGACTAGCGGTACCTACGAGCAGTACTTC

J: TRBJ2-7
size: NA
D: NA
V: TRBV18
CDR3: CASSPENPPYEQYF
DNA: TGTGCCAGCTCACCCGAAAACCCACCCTACGAGCAGTACTTC

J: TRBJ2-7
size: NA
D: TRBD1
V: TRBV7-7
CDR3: CASSLGTAEQYF
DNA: TGTGCCAGCAGCCTCGGGACAGCTGAGCAGTACTTC

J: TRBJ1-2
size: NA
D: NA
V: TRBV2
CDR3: CASSGRANYGYTF
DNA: TGTGCCAGCAGTGGCCGGGCCAACTATGGCTACACCTTC

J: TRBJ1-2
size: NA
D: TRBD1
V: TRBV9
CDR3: CASNRGPPDYGYTF
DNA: TGTGCCAGCAACAGGGGGCCCCCCGACTATGGCTACACCTTC

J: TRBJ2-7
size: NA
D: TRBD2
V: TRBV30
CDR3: CAFKNSGRGEQYF
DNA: TGTGCCTTCAAAAATAGCGGGAGAGGCGAGCAGTACTTC

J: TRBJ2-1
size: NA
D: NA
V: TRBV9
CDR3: CASSPVGAGPIF
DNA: TGTGCCAGCAGCCCAGTCGGCGCGGGACCCATCTTC

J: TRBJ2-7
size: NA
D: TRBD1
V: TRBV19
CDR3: CASTPTRQGAGEQYF
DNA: TGTGCCAGTACCCCAACCCGACAGGGTGCGGGCGAGCAGTACTTC

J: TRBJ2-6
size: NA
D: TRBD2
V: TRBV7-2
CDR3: CASSHSGRASGAYVLTF
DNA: TGTGCCAGCAGTCATAGCGGGAGGGCCTCTGGGGCCTACGTCCTGACTTTC

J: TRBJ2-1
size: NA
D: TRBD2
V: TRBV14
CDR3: CASSRLALGNEQFF
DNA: TGTGCCAGCAGCCGACTAGCGTTAGGCAATGAGCAGTTCTTC

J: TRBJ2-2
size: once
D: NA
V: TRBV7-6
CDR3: CASSARTQNTGELFF
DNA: TGTGCCAGCAGCGCTAGGACTCAAAACACCGGGGAGCTGTTTTTT

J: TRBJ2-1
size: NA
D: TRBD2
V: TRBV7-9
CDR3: CASSLELAGGYNEQFF
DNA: TGTGCCAGCAGCTTAGAACTAGCGGGGGGTTACAATGAGCAGTTCTTC

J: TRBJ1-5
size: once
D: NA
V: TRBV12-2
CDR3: CASRLNGNQPQHF
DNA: TGTGCAAGTCGCTTAAATGGCAATCAGCCCCAGCATTTT

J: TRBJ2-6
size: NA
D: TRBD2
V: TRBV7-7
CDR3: CASSPSGSSGANVLTF
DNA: TGTGCCAGCAGCCCTAGCGGGAGCTCTGGGGCCAACGTCCTGACTTTC

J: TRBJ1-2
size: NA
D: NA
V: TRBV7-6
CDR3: CASSLGGGSYGYTF
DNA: TGTGCCAGCAGCCTAGGGGGGGGAAGCTATGGCTACACCTTC

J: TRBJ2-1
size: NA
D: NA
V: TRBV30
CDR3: CAWSTALQRPSYNEQFF
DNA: TGTGCCTGGAGTACTGCCCTCCAGCGGCCCTCCTACAATGAGCAGTTCTTC

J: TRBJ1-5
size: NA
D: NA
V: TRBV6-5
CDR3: CASSSPRDNQPQHF
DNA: TGTGCCAGCAGTTCGCCTAGGGACAATCAGCCCCAGCATTTT

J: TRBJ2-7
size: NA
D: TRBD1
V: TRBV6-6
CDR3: CASSKPSGQHYEQYF
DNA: TGTGCCAGCAGTAAACCCTCGGGACAGCACTACGAGCAGTACTTC

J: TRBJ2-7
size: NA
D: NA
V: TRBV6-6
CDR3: CASTEGVPPYEQYF
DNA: TGTGCCAGCACCGAGGGAGTCCCCCCCTACGAGCAGTACTTC

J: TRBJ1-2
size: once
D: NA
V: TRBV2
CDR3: CASSPLEGHGYTF
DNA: TGTGCCAGCAGCCCTCTCGAGGGCCATGGCTACACCTTC

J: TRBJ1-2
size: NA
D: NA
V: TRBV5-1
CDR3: CASSLEVRAGPLYGYTF
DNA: TGCGCCAGCAGCTTGGAGGTTAGGGCAGGGCCCCTCTATGGCTACACCTTC

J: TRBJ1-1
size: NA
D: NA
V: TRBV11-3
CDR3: CASSFYANTEAFF
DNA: TGTGCCAGCAGCTTCTATGCGAACACTGAAGCTTTCTTT

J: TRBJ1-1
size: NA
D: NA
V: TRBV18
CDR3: CASSLTGVSTEAFF
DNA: TGTGCCAGCTCGCTCACCGGGGTGAGCACTGAAGCTTTCTTT

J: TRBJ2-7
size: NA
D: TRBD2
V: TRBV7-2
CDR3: CASSPRSGGAYEQYF
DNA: TGTGCCAGCAGCCCCCGGAGCGGGGGAGCCTACGAGCAGTACTTC

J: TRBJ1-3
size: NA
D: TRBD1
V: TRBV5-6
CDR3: CASSFRAGGGNTIYF
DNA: TGTGCCAGCAGCTTTCGGGCAGGGGGTGGAAACACCATATATTTT

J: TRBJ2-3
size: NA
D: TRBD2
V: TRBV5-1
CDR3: CASSLELAGADTQYF
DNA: TGCGCCAGCAGCTTGGAACTAGCGGGAGCAGATACGCAGTATTTT

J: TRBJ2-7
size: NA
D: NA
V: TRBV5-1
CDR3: CASSPEPSSYEQYF
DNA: TGCGCCAGCAGCCCTGAACCGAGCTCCTACGAGCAGTACTTC

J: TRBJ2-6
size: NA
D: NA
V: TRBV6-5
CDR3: CASRSSGANVLTF
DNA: TGTGCCAGCAGGTCCTCTGGGGCCAACGTCCTGACTTTC

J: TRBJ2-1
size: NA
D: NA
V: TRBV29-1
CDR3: CSVRPGPRQFF
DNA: TGCAGCGTTCGACCGGGACCAAGGCAGTTCTTC

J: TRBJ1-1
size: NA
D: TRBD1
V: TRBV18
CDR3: CASSTGVNTEAFF
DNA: TGTGCCAGCTCAACAGGGGTCAACACTGAAGCTTTCTTT

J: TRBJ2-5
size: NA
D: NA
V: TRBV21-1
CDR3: CASSKKSGGKQETQYF
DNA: TGTGCCAGCAGCAAAAAATCGGGGGGCAAGCAAGAGACCCAGTACTTC

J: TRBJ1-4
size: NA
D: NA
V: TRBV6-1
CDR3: CASSGPNEKLFF
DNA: TGTGCCAGCAGTGGACCTAATGAAAAACTGTTTTTT

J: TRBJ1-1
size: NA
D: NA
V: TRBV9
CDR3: CASSVTGLGTEAFF
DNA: TGTGCCAGCAGCGTTACAGGGCTGGGTACTGAAGCTTTCTTT

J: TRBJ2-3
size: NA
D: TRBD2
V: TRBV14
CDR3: CASSQPSGGFISTDTQYF
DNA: TGTGCCAGCAGCCAACCGTCGGGAGGGTTCATTAGCACAGATACGCAGTATTTT

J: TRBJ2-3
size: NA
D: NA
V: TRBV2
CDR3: CASRADYATDTQYF
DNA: TGTGCCAGCAGAGCGGACTACGCCACAGATACGCAGTATTTT

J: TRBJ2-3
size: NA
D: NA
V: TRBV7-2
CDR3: CASSLRVPADTQYF
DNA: TGTGCCAGCAGCTTAAGGGTCCCTGCAGATACGCAGTATTTT

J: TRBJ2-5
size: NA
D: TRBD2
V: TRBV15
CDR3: CATSRGLAGETQYF
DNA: TGTGCCACCAGCAGGGGACTAGCGGGCGAGACCCAGTACTTC

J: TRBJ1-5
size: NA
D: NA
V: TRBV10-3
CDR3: CAISEGRYSNQPQHF
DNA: TGTGCCATCAGTGAGGGCAGATATAGCAATCAGCCCCAGCATTTT

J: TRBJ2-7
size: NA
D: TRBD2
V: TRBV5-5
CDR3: CASSPKGLASYEQYF
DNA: TGTGCCAGCAGCCCGAAGGGACTAGCGTCCTACGAGCAGTACTTC

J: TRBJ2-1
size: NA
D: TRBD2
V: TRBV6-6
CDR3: CASSGLAGDYNEQFF
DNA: TGTGCCAGCAGTGGACTAGCGGGAGATTACAATGAGCAGTTCTTC

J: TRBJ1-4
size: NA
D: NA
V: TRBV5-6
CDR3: CASSRTTGEKLFF
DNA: TGTGCCAGCAGCCGAACAACAGGGGAAAAACTGTTTTTT

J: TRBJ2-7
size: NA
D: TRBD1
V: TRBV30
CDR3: CAWQTGGNYEQYF
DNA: TGTGCCTGGCAGACAGGGGGGAACTACGAGCAGTACTTC

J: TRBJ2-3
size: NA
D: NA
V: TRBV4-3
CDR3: CASSQDSSTDTQYF
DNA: TGCGCCAGCAGCCAAGATTCTAGCACAGATACGCAGTATTTT

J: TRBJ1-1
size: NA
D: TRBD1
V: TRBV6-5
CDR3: CASIDRGTEAFF
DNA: TGTGCCAGCATCGACAGGGGAACTGAAGCTTTCTTT

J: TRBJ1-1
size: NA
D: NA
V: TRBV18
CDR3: CASSPFPTGMNTEAFF
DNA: TGTGCCAGCTCACCATTCCCCACAGGGATGAACACTGAAGCTTTCTTT

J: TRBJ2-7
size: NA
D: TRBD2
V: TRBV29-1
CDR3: CSVPVASGRAGEQYF
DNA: TGCAGCGTTCCGGTAGCTAGCGGGAGGGCAGGCGAGCAGTACTTC